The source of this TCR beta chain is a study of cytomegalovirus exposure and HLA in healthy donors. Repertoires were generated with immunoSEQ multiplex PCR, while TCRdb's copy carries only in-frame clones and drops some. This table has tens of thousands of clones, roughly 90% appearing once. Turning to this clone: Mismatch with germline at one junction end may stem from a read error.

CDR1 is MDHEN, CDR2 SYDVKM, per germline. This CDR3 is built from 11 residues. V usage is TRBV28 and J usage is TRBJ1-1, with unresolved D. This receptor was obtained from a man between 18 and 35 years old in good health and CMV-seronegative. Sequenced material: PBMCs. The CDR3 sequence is CASSKTQVGVF. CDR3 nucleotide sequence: TGTGCCAGCAGCAAAACCCAGGTTGGTGTCTTT. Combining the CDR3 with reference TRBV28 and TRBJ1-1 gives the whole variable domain DVKVTQSSRYLVKRTGEKVFLECVQDMDHENMFWYRQDPGLGLRLIYFSYDVKMKEKGDIPEGYSVSREKKERFSLILESASTNQTSMYLCASSKTQVGVFGQGTRLTVV.